This T cell receptor (beta chain) derives from a study of blood T cell repertoires in COVID-19. Study in general: Nucleic acid was either cDNA or gDNA, and it came from T cells, B-cell-depleted T cells, or PBMCs.

Participants' reported clinical history set cohort assignment. Recovery among Cohort 3 donors was established by two negative PCRs, clearance, or symptom resolution. Under the authors' procedure: Reference gene primer amplification yielded estimated nucleated cell counts. Method: immunoSEQ multiplex PCR; TCRdb's copy keeps in-frame clones and lacks some. That table gives V, J and clone size, and the DNA gave D and trimming. This sample has 250,000 to 300,000 clones, with 75% to 90% found just once. The TCR comes from a woman between 45 and 65 years old who had recovered from COVID-19. The sample taken for sequencing was PBMCs or T cells enriched from blood (not recorded which).

The CDR3 is CASRSGGSYEQYF. As DNA, the CDR3 is TGTGCCAGCAGGTCGGGGGGATCCTACGAGCAGTACTTC. This chain joins TRBV28 and TRBJ2-7; 7 bases match TRBD2. The CDR3 sequence is 13 residues long. In germline, CDR1 is MDHEN, CDR2 SYDVKM. Trimming removed 6 bases from V and 1 base from J; junction bases left unmatched: 3. The full variable domain, rest sourced from reference TRBV28 and TRBJ2-7, is DVKVTQSSRYLVKRTGEKVFLECVQDMDHENMFWYRQDPGLGLRLIYFSYDVKMKEKGDIPEGYSVSREKKERFSLILESASTNQTSMYLCASRSGGSYEQYFGPGTRLTVT.